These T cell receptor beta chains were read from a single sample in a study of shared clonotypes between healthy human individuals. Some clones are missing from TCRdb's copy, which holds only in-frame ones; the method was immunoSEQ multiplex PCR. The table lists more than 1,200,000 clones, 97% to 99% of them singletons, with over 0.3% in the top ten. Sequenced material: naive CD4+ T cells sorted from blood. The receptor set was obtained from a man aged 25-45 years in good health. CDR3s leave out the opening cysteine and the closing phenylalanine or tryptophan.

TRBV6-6	ASSYIKGAGNTIY
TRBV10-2	ASKGQGANILAGELF
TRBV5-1	ASSLQGLPNTEAF
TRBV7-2	ASSERDLTGEETQY
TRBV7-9	ASSLEGTGVGYT
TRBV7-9	ASSSGQPGNTIY
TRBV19	ASSQGTGGETQY
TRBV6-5	ASSYYLIGANTEAF
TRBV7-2	ASAAGSVTGELF
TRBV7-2	ASSLWDSNQPQH
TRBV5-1	ASSQDRGMNTEAF
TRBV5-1	ASSLAGHEETQY
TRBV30	AWSAGTGNNEQY
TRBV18	ASSPSGGVSYEQY
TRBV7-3	ASSPSGRETQY
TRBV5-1	ASSKQGPGELF
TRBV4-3	ASSQGTQY
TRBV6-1	ASSEVDLLSYEQY
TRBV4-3	ASSQETSGRQIGELF
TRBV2	ASSEQFHYGYT
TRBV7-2	ASSLVGSRVEAF
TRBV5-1	ASSHGDRPLVRYGYT
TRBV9	ASSPRPLPGGYT
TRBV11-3	ASSLRVTGELF
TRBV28	ASREEGGSPYGYT
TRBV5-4	ASSLGRSSGNTIY
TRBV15	ATSREHQLAGYQETQY
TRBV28	ASSPGQGYQPQH
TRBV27	ASSLWTHPQVNTEAF
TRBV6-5	ASNNPGQGLNTQY
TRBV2	ASREQGPSYEQY
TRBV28	AISAPAGYGYT
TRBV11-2	ASSTLADYTDTQY
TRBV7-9	ASSLGQAVAAYEQY
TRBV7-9	ASSSDRESSYEQY
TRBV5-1	ASMVAGVGTDTQY
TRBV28	ASSFRRNYNEQF
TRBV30	AWSVGPTGLSGANVLT
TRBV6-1	ASSELGTPQPQH
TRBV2	ASSVQGGYGYT
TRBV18	ASSPNGFDEQY
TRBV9	ASSVEGRTEQF
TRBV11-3	ASSPGQGGTEAF
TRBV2	ASSEGRAENQPQH
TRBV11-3	ASSNVAGTEAF
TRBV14	ASSPLAGDPIEQY
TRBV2	ASRAAGATGELF
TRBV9	ASSAGLAGGKETQY
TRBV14	ASSPLAAPYNEQF
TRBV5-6	ASSLGYRQGAIGGYT
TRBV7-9	ASSLSSYRRLENTIY
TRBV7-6	ASSLVGDTQY
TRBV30	AWRPQGRAF
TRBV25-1	ASSEYRYAGRKQPQH
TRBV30	AWSRTGEAF
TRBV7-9	ASSSLGGGFTDTQY
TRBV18	ASLRGAMNTEAF
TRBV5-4	ASTPLGQNLDGYT
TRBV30	AWRRQVAYEQY
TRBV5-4	ASSSPTAEQY